Listed below are T cell receptor beta chains from one sample, sequenced in a study of CD8 T cells in ankylosing spondylitis. TCRdb analysed the 5' RACE reads with MiXCR anew, one entry per CDR3 protein. The profile shows around 480,000 distinct CDR3 sequences, about 15% of them singletons. The sequenced sample was blood, either unsorted or a sorted T cell fraction (not recorded which). The source of these receptors is a male donor with ankylosing spondylitis. Both conserved end residues are part of each CDR3. The order of the fields is clone size, D gene, J gene, V gene, CDR3 DNA, CDR3 protein. The D gene is left open where the match is weak. Rows give clone size only sometimes, using once, few, many, or a class for an expanded clone.

>few|TRBD2|TRBJ2-5|TRBV2
TGTGCCAGCAAAGGACTAGCTGGGGAGACCCAGTACTTC
CASKGLAGETQYF
>NA|TRBD1|TRBJ2-2|TRBV5-1
TGCGCCAGCAGCTTAGCTCCGAGACAGGGGACCGGGGAGCTGTTTTTT
CASSLAPRQGTGELFF
>NA|TRBD1|TRBJ2-3|TRBV20-1
TGCAGTGCTAGAAGGGCAGGGGGCCGAGTAGATACGCAGTATTTT
CSARRAGGRVDTQYF
>NA|NA|TRBJ2-7|TRBV27
TGTGCCAGCAGTTTTCACGGAGGGGCGTCCTACGAGCAGTACTTC
CASSFHGGASYEQYF
>few|NA|TRBJ1-2|TRBV20-1
TGCAGTGCCAAAGGGCTCGGATCCTTTGGCTACACCTTC
CSAKGLGSFGYTF
>NA|TRBD2|TRBJ2-2|TRBV20-1
TGCAGTGCTCGAACTAGCGGGAGCGCCGGGGAGCTGTTTTTT
CSARTSGSAGELFF
>few|NA|TRBJ1-4|TRBV11-2
TGTGCCAGCAGCTTAGTGGGATTGGGGGGATTGGGCACTAATGAAAAACTGTTTTTT
CASSLVGLGGLGTNEKLFF
>NA|TRBD1|TRBJ1-6|TRBV4-1
TGCGCCAGCAGCCAAGAGGGGGACAGGAACTCCTATAATTCACCCCTCCACTTT
CASSQEGDRNSYNSPLHF
>NA|NA|TRBJ1-6|TRBV10-2
TGCGCCAGCAGTGACCTACAGGATTCACCCCTCCACTTT
CASSDLQDSPLHF
>few|TRBD1|TRBJ1-2|TRBV20-1
TGCAGTGCCTTCGGACAGGGGGGTGGCTATGGCTACACCTTC
CSAFGQGGGYGYTF
>NA|NA|TRBJ2-5|TRBV5-4
TGTGCCAGCAGCTTGGGTGGGTTAGACAGGAGGAGGACCCAGTACTTC
CASSLGGLDRRRTQYF
>NA|NA|TRBJ1-1|TRBV20-1
TGCAGTGCTAGAGTTCCCGCGGCGAACACTGAAGCTTTCTTT
CSARVPAANTEAFF
>NA|TRBD2|TRBJ2-3|TRBV12-3/TRBV12-4
TGTGCCAGCAGACCCAGACTAGCGGGATCAGATACGCAGTATTTT
CASRPRLAGSDTQYF
>few|TRBD2|TRBJ2-3|TRBV6-5
TGTGCCAGCAGTTACTCGAATCTAGCGGGGGCTGATACGCAGTATTTT
CASSYSNLAGADTQYF
>NA|TRBD1|TRBJ1-5|TRBV15
TGTGCCACTACGACAGGGATTCACAATCAGCCCCAGCATTTT
CATTTGIHNQPQHF
>few|NA|TRBJ2-3|TRBV20-1
TGCAGTGCTCCAGGGGACACAGATACGCAGTATTTT
CSAPGDTDTQYF
>few|NA|TRBJ1-2|TRBV3-1
TGTGCCTTCAGTTGGAGCGGTGGCTACACCTTC
CAFSWSGGYTF
>few|NA|TRBJ2-3|TRBV24-1
TGTGCCACCAGTGATTTTCAGGGAAGCACAGATACGCAGTATTTT
CATSDFQGSTDTQYF
>few|NA|TRBJ2-7|TRBV3-1
TGTGCCAGCAGCCCGAGGGCAGGGGACGAGCAGTACTTC
CASSPRAGDEQYF
>few|TRBD2|TRBJ2-1|TRBV15
TGTGCCACCAGCCCACGCCGCTTTATTACTAGCGGATACAATGAGCAGTTCTTC
CATSPRRFITSGYNEQFF
>NA|NA|TRBJ2-5|TRBV20-1
TGCAGTGCGCCCCTTGGCGGGGTAGAGACCCAGTACTTC
CSAPLGGVETQYF
>NA|TRBD1|TRBJ2-2|TRBV5-1
TGCGCCAGCAGCTTGGTCGACAGGGGGGGCATCGGGGAGCTGTTTTTT
CASSLVDRGGIGELFF
>few|NA|TRBJ2-1|TRBV5-6
TGTGCCACCAGAGTACTAGGTCCCTACAATGAGCAGTTCTTC
CATRVLGPYNEQFF
>few|NA|TRBJ1-1|TRBV6-2/TRBV6-3
TGTGCCAGCAGTTACGGGGTTAGGTACACTGAAGCTTTCTTT
CASSYGVRYTEAFF
>few|NA|TRBJ1-2|TRBV12-3/TRBV12-4
TGTGCCAGCCTATCCCCAGGTGGCTACACCTTC
CASLSPGGYTF
>NA|NA|TRBJ2-1|TRBV7-9
TGTGCCAGCAGCTTCCGGGACTCTAACTACAATGAGCAGTTCTTC
CASSFRDSNYNEQFF
>NA|NA|TRBJ1-3|TRBV9
TGTGCCAGCAGCGTATTTTTTGGGGCCGGAAACACCATATATTTT
CASSVFFGAGNTIYF
>NA|NA|TRBJ2-5|TRBV7-9
TGTGCCAGCAGCCCCTCTGGTGGAATCAAAGAGACCCAGTACTTC
CASSPSGGIKETQYF
>NA|TRBD1|TRBJ1-2|TRBV30
TGTGCCTGGAGTATGACCGGGACAGGGCCAGGAGGCTACACCTTC
CAWSMTGTGPGGYTF
>NA|NA|TRBJ2-5|TRBV20-1
TGCAGTGCCCCGGGCCTCTCCAGACGGGAGACCCAGTACTTC
CSAPGLSRRETQYF
>NA|NA|TRBJ1-5|TRBV7-2
TGTGCCAGCAGCTTAGCGATGAGTCAGCCCCAGCATTTT
CASSLAMSQPQHF
>NA|TRBD1|TRBJ1-1|TRBV4-2
TGTGCCAGCAGCCATCGGGGCCAGACAGGGGGCTGGAACACTGAAGCTTTCTTT
CASSHRGQTGGWNTEAFF
>NA|TRBD2|TRBJ2-5|TRBV30
TGTGCCTGGAGTGGCGGGGGGGCAGCGTACCAGTACTTC
CAWSGGGAAYQYF
>many|NA|TRBJ1-5|TRBV12-3/TRBV12-4
TGTGCCAGCAGTCCCAGTGGGCGTGTGAGCAATCAGCCCCAGCATTTT
CASSPSGRVSNQPQHF
>many|NA|TRBJ2-7|TRBV5-1
TGCGCCAGCAGCTTGGCCTCAGGGACATTTTTCTACGAGCAGTACTTC
CASSLASGTFFYEQYF
>few|NA|TRBJ2-1|TRBV5-1
TGCGCCAGCAGCTTGTTGGGGGCCAACTACAATGAGCAGTTCTTC
CASSLLGANYNEQFF
>NA|NA|TRBJ2-3|TRBV2
TGTGCCAGCAGTGGCGGCCCGAGGGGAAATACGCAGTATTTT
CASSGGPRGNTQYF
>few|NA|TRBJ2-2|TRBV20-1
TGCAGTGCTAGACGCCCCTCCGAGGGAAACACCGGGGAGCTGTTTTTT
CSARRPSEGNTGELFF
>few|TRBD2|TRBJ2-2|TRBV20-1
TGCAGTGCTAAACTAGCGGGGGGAACCGGGGAGCTGTTTTTT
CSAKLAGGTGELFF
>few|NA|TRBJ1-5|TRBV20-1
TGCAGTGCTAGAGCACACGGGGGCAATCAGCCCCAGCATTTT
CSARAHGGNQPQHF
>few|TRBD2|TRBJ2-5|TRBV7-9
TGTGCCAGCAGCTTCGGACTAGCGGGGACAAACCAAGAGACCCAGTACTTC
CASSFGLAGTNQETQYF